This entry lists 6 T cell receptor beta chains sequenced from one sample in a study of cytomegalovirus exposure and HLA in healthy donors. The PCR ran on 60 Vbeta and 13 Jbeta primers. The assay was immunoSEQ multiplex PCR, and TCRdb's table has in-frame clones only and misses some. The sample lists 150,000 to 200,000 clones, approximately 80% occurring once. Sequenced material: PBMCs. The receptor set was obtained from a man aged 55-75 years in good health and CMV-seronegative.

Only a few counts were recorded for this clone. The rearrangement uses TRBV5-4 and TRBJ2-4, with D perhaps TRBD2 (5 bases). This CDR3 spans 17 amino acids. The V gene's germline CDR1 is SGHNT and CDR2 YYREEE (reference sequence). Trimming stripped 7 bases from V and 3 bases from J, with 23 bases between. CDR3 protein: CASLPPFGGVLKNIQYF. CDR3 nucleotides: TGTGCCAGCCTGCCGCCTTTTGGAGGAGTCCTCAAAAACATTCAGTACTTC.

V and J are TRBV14 and TRBJ1-2; D remains ambiguous. Trimming took 1 base from V and 6 from J, leaving 12 bases between them. Per the germline V gene, CDR1 is SGHDN and CDR2 is FVKESK. The CDR3 contains 14 residues. The DNA of the CDR3 is TGTGCCAGCAGCCAAGGCGCGGGTTTTGATGGCTACACCTTC. Protein sequence: CASSQGAGFDGYTF.

The rearrangement joins TRBV4-1 to TRBJ1-4; D gene uncertain. V was pared by 2 bases and J by 0 bases, with 7 bases between. Germline V gene data show CDR1 as MGHRA and CDR2 as YSYEKL. The CDR3 spans 15 residues. CDR3 sequence reads: CASSQIPTTNEKLFF. The CDR3 DNA reads TGCGCCAGCAGCCAAATCCCCACAACTAATGAAAAACTGTTTTTT.

Written as DNA, the CDR3 is TGCGCCAGCAGCCGAGCCCGGGACACTTTCAATGAGCAGTTCTTC. It encodes CASSRARDTFNEQFF. The genes are TRBV4-1 and TRBJ2-1, with D perhaps TRBD1 (6 bases). The CDR3 loop spans 15 amino acids. CDR1 and CDR2 from the germline V gene are MGHRA and YSYEKL. The germline V and J ends were trimmed by 4 bases and 6 bases, with 16 bases remaining between them.

CDR3 bases: TGTGCCAGCAGCTCCAAGAAGTCAGTTACCAAGCAGTACTTC. Translated: CASSSKKSVTKQYF. The chain has TRBV21-1 and TRBJ2-7; the table calls TRBD1, which could not be checked here. TRBV21-1 is a pseudogene segment. The CDR3 length is 14 residues.

The chain employs TRBV11-2 and TRBJ1-4; a possible D gene is TRBD1 (6 bases). CDR1 is SGHAT, CDR2 FQNNGV, per germline. This CDR3 region has 16 residues. V lost 5 bases and J 4 bases, leaving 17 bases between the germline ends. The CDR3: CASSPRGTGHNEKLFF. The DNA for the CDR3 is TGTGCCAGCAGCCCCCGTGGAACAGGGCATAATGAAAAACTGTTTTTT.